The clone carrying this TCR beta chain was detected many times. Its target is unknown. This entry belongs to a study of shared clonotypes between healthy human individuals. Germline lookup yields CDR1 LNHDA and CDR2 SQIVND (reference sequence). Unmatched junction bases numbered 7, after V lost 3 bases and J lost 8 bases. This CDR3 has 15 residues. Terminally differentiated effector memory CD45RA+ cells were left out of the naive CD8 fraction, which was CD45RO-negative and positively selected for CCR7. Donors included only healthy HIV-negative adults lacking recent acute infections or vaccinations. Whole-study results and caveats: The genetic and exposure-history diversity represented was limited by few donors.

Per sorted-subset replicate PCR, input was 150 to 250 ng DNA, representing tens of thousands of T cell genomes. Sequenced by immunoSEQ multiplex PCR; TCRdb stores in-frame clones only, minus some. Here the sample spans some 2.1 million clones, about 94% being singletons. This TCR was recovered from a young man in good health. Sequenced sample: naive CD8+ T cells sorted from blood. The V and J genes are TRBV19 and TRBJ2-1; 10 bases align to TRBD2. The CDR3 DNA sequence: TGTGCCAGTAGTATGGAAGCGGGGGGGCCGGATGAGCAGTTCTTC. The encoded protein is CASSMEAGGPDEQFF.